This T cell receptor (beta chain) originates from a study of blood T cell repertoires in COVID-19. Sequencing was performed with immunoSEQ multiplex PCR; in TCRdb, only in-frame clones are kept and a portion is missing. The sample lists hundreds of thousands of clones, roughly nine tenths seen once, with more than 0.8% in the top ten. Germline-derived CDR1 and CDR2 are SQVTM and ANQGSEA. Trimming removed 3 bases at V and 7 bases at J, with 15 bases between. This CDR3 has 13 amino acids. Sequenced: PBMCs or T cells enriched from blood (not recorded which). The rearrangement links TRBV29-1 to TRBJ1-1; D unclear. This TCR came from a young woman who had recovered from COVID-19. CDR3 residues: CSVDKSGSSEAFF. The CDR3 nucleotides are TGCAGCGTTGATAAGTCAGGTAGTAGTGAAGCTTTCTTT.